The rows below give T cell receptor beta chains drawn from one sample of a study of blood T cell repertoires in COVID-19. Clones were sequenced by immunoSEQ multiplex PCR, and TCRdb holds only the in-frame ones, with some missing. In the table there are some 210,000 clones, 90% to 95% of which are singletons. Input material: peripheral blood. These receptors all come from a man between 60 and 75 years old with COVID-19, enrolled during active disease. Each CDR3 is given with its conserved first and last residue. The order of the fields is D gene, J gene, V gene, clone size, CDR3 protein, CDR3 DNA. The D gene is left open where the match is weak. Size is omitted from some rows. Given values are once, few, many or a class for expanded clones.

NA	TRBJ2-7	TRBV7-9	NA	CASSPYGRAGKIAYEQYF	TGTGCCAGCAGCCCCTACGGCAGGGCAGGGAAAATCGCCTACGAGCAGTACTTC
NA	TRBJ2-1	TRBV5-1	NA	CASTIGGAYNEQFF	TGCGCCAGCACGATAGGGGGTGCCTACAATGAGCAGTTCTTC
NA	TRBJ1-2	TRBV5-6	NA	CASSLERQALTSYGYTF	TGTGCCAGCAGCCTCGAGCGACAGGCCCTCACCTCTTATGGCTACACCTTC
NA	TRBJ2-5	TRBV5-5	NA	CASSSGSVVRETQYF	TGTGCCAGCAGCTCCGGGTCAGTGGTTAGGGAGACCCAGTACTTC
NA	TRBJ1-1	TRBV4-1	few	CASSHIDRNTEAFF	TGCGCCAGCAGCCACATTGACAGGAACACTGAAGCTTTCTTT
NA	TRBJ2-7	TRBV19	NA	CASMGGYEQYF	TGTGCCAGTATGGGGGGCTACGAGCAGTACTTC
TRBD1	TRBJ2-3	TRBV5-6	NA	CASSLEGALTDTQYF	TGTGCCAGCAGCTTGGAGGGGGCCCTCACAGATACGCAGTATTTT
NA	TRBJ2-1	TRBV9	NA	CASSVGQALNEQFF	TGTGCCAGCAGCGTAGGGCAGGCTCTCAATGAGCAGTTCTTC
TRBD1	TRBJ1-2	TRBV9	NA	CASSESPGQGSYGYTF	TGTGCCAGCAGCGAATCACCGGGACAGGGGAGCTATGGCTACACCTTC
TRBD2	TRBJ2-5	TRBV5-1	NA	CASSPGLAGTQETQYF	TGCGCCAGCAGCCCGGGATTAGCGGGGACCCAAGAGACCCAGTACTTC
NA	TRBJ2-6	TRBV18	NA	CASSPPGSGANVLTF	TGTGCCAGCTCACCCCCGGGCTCTGGGGCCAACGTCCTGACTTTC
NA	TRBJ1-3	TRBV7-9	once	CASSLAAAGNTIYF	TGTGCCAGCAGCTTAGCGGCGGCTGGAAACACCATATATTTT
NA	TRBJ2-3	TRBV7-9	NA	CASSLALADTQYF	TGTGCCAGCAGCTTAGCCCTAGCAGATACGCAGTATTTT
TRBD2	TRBJ2-7	TRBV7-2	NA	CASSLDGGGWYEQYF	TGTGCCAGCAGCTTAGATGGCGGGGGGTGGTACGAGCAGTACTTC
NA	TRBJ2-5	TRBV18	NA	CASSPRVQETQYF	TGTGCCAGCTCACCACGAGTACAAGAGACCCAGTACTTC
TRBD2	TRBJ2-3	TRBV28	few	CASSYPSGRGRTQYF	TGTGCCAGCAGCTACCCTAGCGGGAGGGGACGTACGCAGTATTTT
NA	TRBJ2-3	TRBV11-2	NA	CASSLVGLSTDTQYF	TGTGCCAGCAGCTTAGTTGGACTAAGCACAGATACGCAGTATTTT
TRBD2	TRBJ2-2	TRBV30	many	CAWSGLAGSNTGELFF	TGTGCCTGGAGTGGGCTAGCGGGGTCGAACACCGGGGAGCTGTTTTTT
TRBD2	TRBJ2-3	TRBV7-8	NA	CASSLDRGGDTQYF	TGTGCCAGCAGCTTAGACCGGGGGGGAGATACGCAGTATTTT
NA	TRBJ1-4	TRBV5-4	once	CASSGRNEKLFF	TGTGCCAGCAGCGGGAGAAATGAAAAACTGTTTTTT
NA	TRBJ1-2	TRBV19	NA	CASTLREGAGYTF	TGTGCCAGTACCCTGAGGGAGGGCGCTGGCTACACCTTC
NA	TRBJ2-3	TRBV19	NA	CASRQHRSGTDTQYF	TGTGCCAGTAGGCAACACAGATCTGGCACAGATACGCAGTATTTT
NA	TRBJ2-7	TRBV27	NA	CASSLIQGYEQYF	TGTGCCAGCAGTCTTATCCAGGGGTACGAGCAGTACTTC
NA	TRBJ1-1	TRBV10-1	once	CASSESSRLHEAFF	TGCGCCAGCAGTGAGTCGAGCAGGCTACATGAAGCTTTCTTT
NA	TRBJ1-2	TRBV6-1	NA	CASSEIAGIGLYGYTF	TGTGCCAGCAGTGAGATTGCGGGGATAGGGCTCTATGGCTACACCTTC
TRBD1	TRBJ2-7	TRBV14	NA	CASSPPGQVSYEQYF	TGTGCCAGCAGCCCTCCGGGACAGGTCTCCTACGAGCAGTACTTC
NA	TRBJ1-2	TRBV7-9	NA	CASSQTGVFGGYTF	TGTGCCAGCAGTCAAACGGGGGTTTTTGGGGGCTACACCTTC
TRBD2	TRBJ2-7	TRBV15	NA	CATSRLGTSGSLYEQYF	TGTGCCACCAGCAGATTAGGTACTAGCGGGAGTCTCTACGAGCAGTACTTC
NA	TRBJ1-4	TRBV27	NA	CASSRRDGTNEKLFF	TGTGCCAGCAGTCGCCGGGATGGAACTAATGAAAAACTGTTTTTT
TRBD1	TRBJ1-5	TRBV12-3/TRBV12-4	few	CASSSGQGRPQHF	TGTGCCAGCAGTTCGGGACAGGGCAGGCCCCAGCATTTT
TRBD2	TRBJ2-3	TRBV6-6	once	CASSPPRTSGSTDTQYF	TGTGCCAGCAGTCCTCCTAGGACTAGCGGGAGCACAGATACGCAGTATTTT
TRBD2	TRBJ2-7	TRBV9	NA	CASSPSPAGGPYEQYF	TGTGCCAGCAGCCCGAGCCCCGCGGGGGGGCCCTACGAGCAGTACTTC
TRBD2	TRBJ2-3	TRBV3-1/TRBV3-2	NA	CASGPGLSTDTQYF	TGTGCCAGCGGACCGGGACTAAGCACAGATACGCAGTATTTT
TRBD1	TRBJ1-1	TRBV6-6	NA	CASTGQGADTEAFF	TGTGCCAGCACCGGACAGGGGGCGGACACTGAAGCTTTCTTT
TRBD1	TRBJ2-7	TRBV19	NA	CASDRGSYEQYF	TGTGCCAGTGACAGGGGGTCCTACGAGCAGTACTTC
TRBD1	TRBJ1-4	TRBV7-6	NA	CASSLGTGSNEKLFF	TGTGCCAGCAGCTTGGGGACAGGTAGTAATGAAAAACTGTTTTTT
NA	TRBJ1-4	TRBV5-1	once	CASSLASTGNEKLFF	TGCGCCAGCAGCTTGGCATCTACAGGGAACGAAAAACTGTTTTTT
NA	TRBJ1-2	TRBV3-1/TRBV3-2	NA	CASSQDQGALGYTF	TGTGCCAGCAGCCAAGATCAAGGGGCCTTAGGCTACACCTTC
TRBD1	TRBJ2-1	TRBV5-1	NA	CASSLGDRDNNEQFF	TGCGCCAGCAGCTTGGGGGACAGGGACAACAATGAGCAGTTCTTC
TRBD2	TRBJ2-1	TRBV24-1	NA	CATSDPSGGSPNEQFF	TGTGCCACCAGTGATCCCTCGGGCGGGAGCCCCAATGAGCAGTTCTTC
TRBD2	TRBJ2-1	TRBV28	NA	CALAGNRYNEQFF	TGTGCCCTAGCGGGCAACCGTTACAATGAGCAGTTCTTC
TRBD2	TRBJ2-3	TRBV4-2	NA	CASSPWTSGSIADTQYF	TGTGCCAGCAGCCCCTGGACTAGCGGGAGCATTGCAGATACGCAGTATTTT
NA	TRBJ1-1	TRBV5-5	NA	CASSLTAMNTEAFF	TGTGCCAGCAGCTTGACAGCTATGAACACTGAAGCTTTCTTT
TRBD1	TRBJ1-5	TRBV27	NA	CASRLNRGNQPQHF	TGTGCCAGCCGACTTAACAGGGGAAATCAGCCCCAGCATTTT
NA	TRBJ1-2	TRBV4-1	few	CASSQTGQFGF	TGCGCCAGCAGCCAAACCGGACAGTTCGGATTC
TRBD1	TRBJ1-2	TRBV6-5	few	CASSLGTAANGYTF	TGTGCCAGCAGCCTCGGGACAGCGGCTAATGGCTACACCTTC